The TCR beta chain under discussion was sequenced for a study of cytomegalovirus exposure and HLA in healthy donors. Across the study: Most donors, roughly 77% of a few hundred genotyped, fell in the Caucasian-associated ancestry cluster. General observations from the study: Relative to equally common others, HLA-associated TCR beta chains showed greater clonal expansion in a later analysis. In a later analysis, across HLA loci, associated TCR counts were highest for DRB1, lowest for HLA-C.

The V gene lost 1 base and the J gene lost 6 bases, with 6 bases spanning the gap. Germline assignment: CDR1 PRHDT and CDR2 FYEKMQ (reference sequence). The CDR3 runs to 13 residues. To note about this clone: Antigen unknown.

The PCR had 60 Vbeta and 13 Jbeta primers. Original handling: As a later analysis found, there were roughly 80 million unique TCR beta chains, of which roughly 11 million were shared. Sequencing was performed with immunoSEQ multiplex PCR; in TCRdb, only in-frame clones are kept and a portion is missing. V and J calls and clone size are those listed in that table; D and trimming were worked out from the DNA. This sample's table reports roughly 220,000 clones. The sample was PBMCs. The sequence came from a girl aged 2 to 10 in good health and CMV-seropositive. V usage is TRBV13 and J usage is TRBJ2-2, with D possibly being TRBD1 (5 bases). CDR3: CASSLEGAGELFF. In DNA, the CDR3 is TGTGCCAGCAGCTTAGAAGGGGCCGGGGAGCTGTTTTTT.